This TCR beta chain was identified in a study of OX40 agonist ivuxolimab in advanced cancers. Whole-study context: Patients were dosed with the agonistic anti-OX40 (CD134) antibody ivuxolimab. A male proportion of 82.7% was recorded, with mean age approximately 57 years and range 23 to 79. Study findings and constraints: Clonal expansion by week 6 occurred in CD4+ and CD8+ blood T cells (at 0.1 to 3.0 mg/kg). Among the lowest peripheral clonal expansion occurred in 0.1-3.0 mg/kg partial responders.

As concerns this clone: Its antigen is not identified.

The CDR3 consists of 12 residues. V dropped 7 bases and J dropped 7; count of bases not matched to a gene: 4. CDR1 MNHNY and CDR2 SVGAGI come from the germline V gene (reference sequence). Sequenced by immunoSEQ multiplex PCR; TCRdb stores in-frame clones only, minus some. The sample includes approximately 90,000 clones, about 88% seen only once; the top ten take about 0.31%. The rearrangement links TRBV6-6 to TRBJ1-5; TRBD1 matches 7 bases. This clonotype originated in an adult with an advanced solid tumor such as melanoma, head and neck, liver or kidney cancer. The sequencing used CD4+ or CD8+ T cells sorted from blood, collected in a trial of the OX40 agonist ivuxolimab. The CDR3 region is CASNPQGQPQHF. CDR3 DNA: TGTGCCAGCAACCCACAGGGGCAGCCCCAGCATTTT.